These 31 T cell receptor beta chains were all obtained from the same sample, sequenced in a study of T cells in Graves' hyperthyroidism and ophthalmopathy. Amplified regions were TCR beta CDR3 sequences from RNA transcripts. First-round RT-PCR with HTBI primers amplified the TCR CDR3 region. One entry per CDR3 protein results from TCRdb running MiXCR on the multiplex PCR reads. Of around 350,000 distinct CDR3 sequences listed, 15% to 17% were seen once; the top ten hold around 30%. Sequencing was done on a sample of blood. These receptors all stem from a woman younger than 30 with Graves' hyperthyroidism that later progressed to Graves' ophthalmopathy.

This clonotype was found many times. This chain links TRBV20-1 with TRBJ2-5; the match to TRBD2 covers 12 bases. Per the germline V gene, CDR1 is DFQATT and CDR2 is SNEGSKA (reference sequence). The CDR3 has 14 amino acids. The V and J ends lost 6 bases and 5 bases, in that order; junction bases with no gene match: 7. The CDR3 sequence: CSANLAGGGETQYF. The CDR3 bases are TGCAGTGCAAACCTAGCGGGAGGGGGGGAGACCCAGTACTTC.

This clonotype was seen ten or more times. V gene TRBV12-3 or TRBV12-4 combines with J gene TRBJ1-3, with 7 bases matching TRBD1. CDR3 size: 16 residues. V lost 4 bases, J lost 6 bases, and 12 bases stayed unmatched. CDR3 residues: CASSSQTTGTANTIYF. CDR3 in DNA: TGTGCCAGCAGTTCCCAGACGACAGGGACGGCAAACACCATATATTTT.

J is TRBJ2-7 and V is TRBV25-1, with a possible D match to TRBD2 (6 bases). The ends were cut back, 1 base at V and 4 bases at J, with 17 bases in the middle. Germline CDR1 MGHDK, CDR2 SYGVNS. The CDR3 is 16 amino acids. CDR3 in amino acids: CASSELGGGPTYEQYF. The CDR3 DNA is TGTGCCAGCAGTGAATTGGGAGGTGGGCCTACTTACGAGCAGTACTTC.

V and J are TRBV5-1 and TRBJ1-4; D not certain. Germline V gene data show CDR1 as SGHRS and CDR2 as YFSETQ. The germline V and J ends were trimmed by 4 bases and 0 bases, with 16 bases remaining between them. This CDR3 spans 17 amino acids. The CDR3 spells CASSESGNSATNEKLFF. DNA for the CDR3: TGCGCCAGCAGCGAGTCTGGAAACAGCGCAACTAATGAAAAACTGTTTTTT. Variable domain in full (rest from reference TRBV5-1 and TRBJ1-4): KAGVTQTPRYLIKTRGQQVTLSCSPISGHRSVSWYQQTPGQGLQFLFEYFSETQRNKGNFPGRFSGRQFSNSRSEMNVSTLELGDSALYLCASSESGNSATNEKLFFGSGTQLSVL.

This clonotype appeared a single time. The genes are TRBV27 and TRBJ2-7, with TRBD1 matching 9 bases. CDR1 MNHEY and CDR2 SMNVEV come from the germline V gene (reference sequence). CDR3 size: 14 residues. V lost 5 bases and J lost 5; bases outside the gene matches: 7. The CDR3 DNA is TGTGCCAGCAGTGCGGGACAGGGAAGGCACGAGCAGTACTTC. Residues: CASSAGQGRHEQYF.

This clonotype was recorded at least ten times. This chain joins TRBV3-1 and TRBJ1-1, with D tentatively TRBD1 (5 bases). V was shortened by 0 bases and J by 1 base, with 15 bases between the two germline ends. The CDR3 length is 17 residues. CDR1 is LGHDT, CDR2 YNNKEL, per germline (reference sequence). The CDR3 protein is CASSQDPGVSPNTEAFF. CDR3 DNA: TGTGCCAGCAGCCAAGATCCGGGGGTAAGCCCGAACACTGAAGCTTTCTTT.

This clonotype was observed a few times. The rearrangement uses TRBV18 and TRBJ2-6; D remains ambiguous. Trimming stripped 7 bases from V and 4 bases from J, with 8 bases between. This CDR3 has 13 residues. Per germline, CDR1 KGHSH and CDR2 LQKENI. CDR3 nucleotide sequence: TGTGCCAGCTTAAGGACCGGGGCCAACGTCCTGACTTTC. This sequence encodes CASLRTGANVLTF. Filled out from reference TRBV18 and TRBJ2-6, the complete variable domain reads NAGVMQNPRHLVRRRGQEARLRCSPMKGHSHVYWYRQLPEEGLKFMVYLQKENIIDESGMPKERFSAEFPKEGPSILRIQQVVRGDSAAYFCASLRTGANVLTFGAGSRLTVL.

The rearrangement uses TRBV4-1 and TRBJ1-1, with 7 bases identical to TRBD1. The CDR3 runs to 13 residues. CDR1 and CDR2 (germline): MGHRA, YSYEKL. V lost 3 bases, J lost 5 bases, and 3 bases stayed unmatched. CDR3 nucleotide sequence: TGCGCCAGCAGCCAGGCGACAGGGACTGAAGCTTTCTTT. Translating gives CASSQATGTEAFF.

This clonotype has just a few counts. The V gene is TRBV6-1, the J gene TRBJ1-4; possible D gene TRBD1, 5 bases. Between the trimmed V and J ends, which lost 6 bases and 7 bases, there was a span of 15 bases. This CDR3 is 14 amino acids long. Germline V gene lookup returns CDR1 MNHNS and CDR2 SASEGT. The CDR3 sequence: CASRREGMSEKLFF. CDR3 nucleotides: TGTGCCAGCAGGAGAGAGGGGATGAGTGAAAAACTGTTTTTT.

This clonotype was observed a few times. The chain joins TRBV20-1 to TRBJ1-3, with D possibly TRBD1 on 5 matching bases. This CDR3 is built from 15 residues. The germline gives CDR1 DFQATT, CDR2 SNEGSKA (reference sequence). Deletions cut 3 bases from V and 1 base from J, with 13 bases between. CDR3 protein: CSARIGTLSGNTIYF. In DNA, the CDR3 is TGCAGTGCTAGGATCGGGACCTTATCTGGAAACACCATATATTTT.

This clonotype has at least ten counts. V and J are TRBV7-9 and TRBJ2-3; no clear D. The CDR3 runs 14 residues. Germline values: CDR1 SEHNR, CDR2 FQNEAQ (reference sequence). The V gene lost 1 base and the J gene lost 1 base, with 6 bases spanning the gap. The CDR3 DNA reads TGTGCCAGCAGCTTAGTTCCCGGCACAGATACGCAGTATTTT. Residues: CASSLVPGTDTQYF.

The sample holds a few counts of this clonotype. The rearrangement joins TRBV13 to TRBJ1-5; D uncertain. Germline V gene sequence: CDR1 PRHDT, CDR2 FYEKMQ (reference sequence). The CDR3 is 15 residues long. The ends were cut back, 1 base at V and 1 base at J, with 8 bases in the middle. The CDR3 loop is CASSLASESNQPQHF. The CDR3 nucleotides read TGTGCCAGCAGCTTAGCCAGCGAGAGCAATCAGCCCCAGCATTTT. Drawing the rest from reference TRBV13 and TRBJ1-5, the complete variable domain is AAGVIQSPRHLIKEKRETATLKCYPIPRHDTVYWYQQGPGQDPQFLISFYEKMQSDKGSIPDRFSAQQFSDYHSELNMSSLELGDSALYFCASSLASESNQPQHFGDGTRLSIL.

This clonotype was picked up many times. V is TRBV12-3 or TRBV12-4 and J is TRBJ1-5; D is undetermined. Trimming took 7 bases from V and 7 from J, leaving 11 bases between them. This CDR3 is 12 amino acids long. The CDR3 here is CASTAGGQPQHF. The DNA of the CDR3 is TGTGCCAGCACCGCGGGAGGGCAGCCCCAGCATTTT.

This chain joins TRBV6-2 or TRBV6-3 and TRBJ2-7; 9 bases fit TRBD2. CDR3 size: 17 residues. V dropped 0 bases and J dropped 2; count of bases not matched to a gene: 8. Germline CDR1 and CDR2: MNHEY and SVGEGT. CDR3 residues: CASSYSRGGTSPYEQYF. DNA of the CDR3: TGTGCCAGCAGTTACTCGAGAGGGGGGACTAGCCCCTACGAGCAGTACTTC.

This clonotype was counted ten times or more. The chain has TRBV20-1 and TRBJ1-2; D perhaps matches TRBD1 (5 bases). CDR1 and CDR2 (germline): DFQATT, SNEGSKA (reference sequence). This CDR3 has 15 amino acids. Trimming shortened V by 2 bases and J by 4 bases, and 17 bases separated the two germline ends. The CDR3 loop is CSARIGGGVGYGYTF. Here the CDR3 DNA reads TGCAGTGCTAGAATTGGGGGGGGAGTCGGCTATGGCTACACCTTC.

CDR3 region: CASSQAYREEAFF. The CDR3 region has the DNA TGTGCCAGCAGCCAAGCTTACAGGGAAGAAGCTTTCTTT. The rearrangement joins TRBV4-2 to TRBJ1-1; D perhaps matches TRBD1 (6 bases). CDR3 size: 13 residues. The V end was cut by 1 base, the J end by 8 bases, with 11 bases between. The germline V gene has CDR1 LGHNA and CDR2 YNFKEQ.

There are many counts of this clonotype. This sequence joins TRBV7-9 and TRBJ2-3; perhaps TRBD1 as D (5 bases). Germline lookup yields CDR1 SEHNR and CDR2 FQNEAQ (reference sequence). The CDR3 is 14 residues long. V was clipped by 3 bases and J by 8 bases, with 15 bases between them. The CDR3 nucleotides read TGTGCCAGCAGCTTGGTCGCAGGGCTTGGTACGCAGTATTTT. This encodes CASSLVAGLGTQYF. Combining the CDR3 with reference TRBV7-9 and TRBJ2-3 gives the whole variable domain DTGVSQNPRHKITKRGQNVTFRCDPISEHNRLYWYRQTLGQGPEFLTYFQNEAQLEKSRLLSDRFSAERPKGSFSTLEIQRTEQGDSAMYLCASSLVAGLGTQYFGPGTRLTVL.

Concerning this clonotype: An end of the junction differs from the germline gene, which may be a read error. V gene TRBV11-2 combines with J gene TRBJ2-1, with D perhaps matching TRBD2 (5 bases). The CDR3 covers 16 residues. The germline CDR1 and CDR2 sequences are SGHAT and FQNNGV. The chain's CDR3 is CASSQEGAPSYNEQFF. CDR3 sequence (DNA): TGCGCCAGCAGCCAAGAGGGCGCCCCCTCCTACAATGAGCAGTTCTTC.

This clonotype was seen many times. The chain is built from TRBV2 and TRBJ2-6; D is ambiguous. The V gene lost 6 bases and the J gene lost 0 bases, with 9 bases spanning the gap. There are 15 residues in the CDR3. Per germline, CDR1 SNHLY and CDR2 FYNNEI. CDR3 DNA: TGTGCCAGCAGAAGACAAAGCTCTGGGGCCAACGTCCTGACTTTC. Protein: CASRRQSSGANVLTF.

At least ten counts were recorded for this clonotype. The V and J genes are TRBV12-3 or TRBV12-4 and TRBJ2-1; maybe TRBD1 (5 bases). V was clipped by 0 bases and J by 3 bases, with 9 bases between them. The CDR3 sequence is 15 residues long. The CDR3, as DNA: TGTGCCAGCAGTTTAGCGGGGCAACACTACAATGAGCAGTTCTTC. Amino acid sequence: CASSLAGQHYNEQFF.

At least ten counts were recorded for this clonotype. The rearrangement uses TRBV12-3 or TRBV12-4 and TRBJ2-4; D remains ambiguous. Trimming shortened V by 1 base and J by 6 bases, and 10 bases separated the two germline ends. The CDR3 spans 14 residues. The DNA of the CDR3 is TGTGCCAGCAGTTTAGTTGGGTCACCAAACATTCAGTACTTC. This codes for CASSLVGSPNIQYF.

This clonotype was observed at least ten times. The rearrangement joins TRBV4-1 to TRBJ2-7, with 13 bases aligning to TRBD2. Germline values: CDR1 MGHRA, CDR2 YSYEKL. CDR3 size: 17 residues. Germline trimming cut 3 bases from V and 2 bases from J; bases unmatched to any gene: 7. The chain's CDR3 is CASSQEPGTSGTYEQYF. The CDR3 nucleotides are TGCGCCAGCAGCCAGGAACCGGGGACTAGCGGGACCTACGAGCAGTACTTC.

The CDR3 spells CSVREGQNNSPLHF. The CDR3 DNA sequence: TGCAGTGTTAGGGAGGGACAGAATAATTCACCCCTCCACTTT. The chain employs TRBV20-1 and TRBJ1-6; TRBD1 aligns across 7 bases. CDR3 length equals 14 residues. Trimming took 7 bases from V and 5 from J; bases not matched to a gene: 8. CDR1 DFQATT and CDR2 SNEGSKA come from the germline V gene (reference sequence).

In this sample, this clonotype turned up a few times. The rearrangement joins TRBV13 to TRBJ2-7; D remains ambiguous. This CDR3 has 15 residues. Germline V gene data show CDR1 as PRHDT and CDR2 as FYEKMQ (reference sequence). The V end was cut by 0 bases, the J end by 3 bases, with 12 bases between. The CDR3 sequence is CASSLGTRSHYEQYF. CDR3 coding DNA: TGTGCCAGCAGCTTAGGCACCAGGTCCCACTACGAGCAGTACTTC.

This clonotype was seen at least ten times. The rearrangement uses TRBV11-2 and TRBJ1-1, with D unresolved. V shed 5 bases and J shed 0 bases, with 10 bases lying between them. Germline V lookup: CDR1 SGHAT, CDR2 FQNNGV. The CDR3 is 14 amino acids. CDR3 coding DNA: TGTGCCAGCAGCCCCCGAACCTTGAACACTGAAGCTTTCTTT. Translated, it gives CASSPRTLNTEAFF.

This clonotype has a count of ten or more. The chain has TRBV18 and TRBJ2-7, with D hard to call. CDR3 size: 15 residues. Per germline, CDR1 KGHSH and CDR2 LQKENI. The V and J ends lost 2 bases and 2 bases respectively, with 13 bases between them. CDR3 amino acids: CASSPSKEGPYEQYF. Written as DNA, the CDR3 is TGTGCCAGCTCACCATCAAAGGAAGGACCCTACGAGCAGTACTTC.

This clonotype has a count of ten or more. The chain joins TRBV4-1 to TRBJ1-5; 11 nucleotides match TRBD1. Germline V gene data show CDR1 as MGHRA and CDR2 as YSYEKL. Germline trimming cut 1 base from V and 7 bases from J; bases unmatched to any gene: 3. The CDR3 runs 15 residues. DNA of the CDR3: TGCGCCAGCAGCCAAGGGGGACAGGGGGTCCAGCCCCAGCATTTT. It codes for CASSQGGQGVQPQHF.

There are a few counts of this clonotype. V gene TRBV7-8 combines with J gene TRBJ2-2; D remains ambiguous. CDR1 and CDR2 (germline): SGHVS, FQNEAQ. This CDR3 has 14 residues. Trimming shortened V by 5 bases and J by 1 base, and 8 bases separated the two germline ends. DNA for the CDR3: TGTGCCAGCAGCAGACGGAGGAACACCGGGGAGCTGTTTTTT. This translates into CASSRRRNTGELFF.

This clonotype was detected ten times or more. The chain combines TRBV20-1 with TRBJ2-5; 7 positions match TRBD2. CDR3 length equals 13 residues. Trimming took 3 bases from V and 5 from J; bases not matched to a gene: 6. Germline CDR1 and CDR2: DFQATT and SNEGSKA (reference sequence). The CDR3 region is CSARWEGDETQYF. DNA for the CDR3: TGCAGTGCTAGGTGGGAGGGCGATGAGACCCAGTACTTC.

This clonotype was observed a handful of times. In DNA, the CDR3 is TGTGCCAGCAGCTTAGGTTCCTACCCCTACGAGCAGTACTTC. The encoded protein is CASSLGSYPYEQYF. The chain couples TRBV11-3 to TRBJ2-7; D is ambiguous. This CDR3 region has 14 residues. The germline V and J ends were trimmed by 1 base and 2 bases, with 9 bases remaining between them. Germline CDR1 SGHNT, CDR2 YENEEA. Full variable domain (missing parts from reference TRBV11-3 and TRBJ2-7): EAGVVQSPRYKIIEKKQPVAFWCNPISGHNTLYWYLQNLGQGPELLIRYENEEAVDDSQLPKDRFSAERLKGVDSTLKIQPAELGDSAVYLCASSLGSYPYEQYFGPGTRLTVT.

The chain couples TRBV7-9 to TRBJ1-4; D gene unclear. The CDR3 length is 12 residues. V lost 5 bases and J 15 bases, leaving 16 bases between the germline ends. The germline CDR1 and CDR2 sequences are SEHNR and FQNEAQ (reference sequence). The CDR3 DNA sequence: TGTGCCAGCAGCCGAGATGACCGCGTCTTGTTTTTT. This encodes CASSRDDRVLFF.